Listed below are T cell receptor beta chains from one sample, sequenced in a study of T-cell memory formation after mild COVID-19. TCRdb passed the 5' RACE reads through MiXCR, listing each CDR3 protein once. In the table there are a few hundred thousand distinct CDR3 sequences, roughly 22% of which are singletons. The sequencing input was PBMCs or a T cell subset sorted from them (not recorded which). These receptors originate from an adult woman who had mild COVID-19 (a few samples of this study predate the infection). Cell type and time point are not known. The CDR3 runs from the conserved cysteine through the conserved F or W. The D gene is left open where the match is weak. Clone size, where shown, is once, few, many, or a class for clones that have expanded.

V gene: TRBV18; J gene: TRBJ1-2; D gene: .; clone size: .; CDR3 DNA: TGTGCCAGCTCACCACGGGGGGCGGATGGCTACACCTTC; CDR3 protein: CASSPRGADGYTF
V gene: TRBV12-5; J gene: TRBJ2-7; D gene: .; clone size: few; CDR3 DNA: TGTGCTAGTGGGCTCGGTCTCGGGTACGAGCAGTACTTC; CDR3 protein: CASGLGLGYEQYF
V gene: TRBV7-2; J gene: TRBJ2-5; D gene: .; clone size: few; CDR3 DNA: TGTGCCAGCAGCTTTAGTCCCGGGACGGGGGAGACCCAGTACTTC; CDR3 protein: CASSFSPGTGETQYF
V gene: TRBV5-1; J gene: TRBJ2-7; D gene: TRBD1; clone size: few; CDR3 DNA: TGCGCCAGCAGCTACCGGACAGGGGCGAGGCACGAGCAGTACTTC; CDR3 protein: CASSYRTGARHEQYF
V gene: TRBV12-5; J gene: TRBJ1-3; D gene: .; clone size: few; CDR3 DNA: TGTGCTAGTGGTTTGGTATTGGACAGTAGCTCTGGAAACACCATATATTTT; CDR3 protein: CASGLVLDSSSGNTIYF
V gene: TRBV6-2/TRBV6-3; J gene: TRBJ1-1; D gene: .; clone size: few; CDR3 DNA: TGTGCCAGCAGAACCCCCGGGATAAACACTGAAGCTTTCTTT; CDR3 protein: CASRTPGINTEAFF
V gene: TRBV3-1; J gene: TRBJ2-2; D gene: .; clone size: .; CDR3 DNA: TGTGCCAGCAGCCAGAACCCGAACACCGGGGAGCTGTTTTTT; CDR3 protein: CASSQNPNTGELFF
V gene: TRBV20-1; J gene: TRBJ1-1; D gene: TRBD1; clone size: .; CDR3 DNA: TGCAGTGCTAGATCGGACAGGGCCTCTACTGAAGCTTTCTTT; CDR3 protein: CSARSDRASTEAFF
V gene: TRBV7-2; J gene: TRBJ2-1; D gene: .; clone size: few; CDR3 DNA: TGTGCCAGCAGAGGGATAGGGCAGTTCTTC; CDR3 protein: CASRGIGQFF
V gene: TRBV12-3/TRBV12-4; J gene: TRBJ2-3; D gene: .; clone size: .; CDR3 DNA: TGTGCCAGCAGACCTCATACTAGCCTGGATACGCAGTATTTT; CDR3 protein: CASRPHTSLDTQYF
V gene: TRBV20-1; J gene: TRBJ1-5; D gene: .; clone size: few; CDR3 DNA: TGCAGTGCTAGAGAGACGGGGGAGAGCAATCAGCCCCAGCATTTT; CDR3 protein: CSARETGESNQPQHF
V gene: TRBV5-1; J gene: TRBJ2-7; D gene: .; clone size: .; CDR3 DNA: TGCGCCAGCAGCTTGGGCCCGGCGGGGGAGCAGTACTTC; CDR3 protein: CASSLGPAGEQYF
V gene: TRBV12-3/TRBV12-4; J gene: TRBJ2-7; D gene: TRBD2; clone size: many; CDR3 DNA: TGTGCCAGCAGCTTTAGCGGGAGCTCCTACGAGCAGTACTTC; CDR3 protein: CASSFSGSSYEQYF
V gene: TRBV5-1; J gene: TRBJ2-5; D gene: .; clone size: .; CDR3 DNA: TGCGCCAGCAGCCGCGACTGGGGGAACCAAGAGACCCAGTACTTC; CDR3 protein: CASSRDWGNQETQYF
V gene: TRBV27; J gene: TRBJ2-7; D gene: .; clone size: few; CDR3 DNA: TGTGCCAGCAGTTCCCCCAACACCAACTCCTACGAGCAGTACTTC; CDR3 protein: CASSSPNTNSYEQYF
V gene: TRBV7-2; J gene: TRBJ1-2; D gene: .; clone size: .; CDR3 DNA: TGTGCCAGCAGCCCCTGGAGTACAGGCTACACCTTC; CDR3 protein: CASSPWSTGYTF
V gene: TRBV27; J gene: TRBJ2-7; D gene: TRBD2; clone size: .; CDR3 DNA: TGTGCCAGCAGTAAACGGACTAGCGTAGCCTACGAGCAGTACTTC; CDR3 protein: CASSKRTSVAYEQYF
V gene: TRBV6-5; J gene: TRBJ1-6; D gene: TRBD1; clone size: once; CDR3 DNA: TGTGCCAGCACAAGACAGGGTCTCCCCTTAAATTCACCCCTCCACTTT; CDR3 protein: CASTRQGLPLNSPLHF
V gene: TRBV27; J gene: TRBJ2-5; D gene: .; clone size: .; CDR3 DNA: TGTGCCAGCAGTGTCAGGTTGGGTGAGACCCAGTACTTC; CDR3 protein: CASSVRLGETQYF
V gene: TRBV4-1; J gene: TRBJ1-2; D gene: .; clone size: few; CDR3 DNA: TGCGCCAGCAGCCCACAACAGGGTAACTATGGCTACACCTTC; CDR3 protein: CASSPQQGNYGYTF
V gene: TRBV9; J gene: TRBJ2-1; D gene: .; clone size: few; CDR3 DNA: TGTGCCAGATGCGAGGGCCACAATGAGCAGTTCTTC; CDR3 protein: CARCEGHNEQFF
V gene: TRBV7-9; J gene: TRBJ2-7; D gene: .; clone size: few; CDR3 DNA: TGTGCCAGCAGCCGACCCTCGCCCTATGGGACCTACGAGCAGTACTTC; CDR3 protein: CASSRPSPYGTYEQYF
V gene: TRBV27; J gene: TRBJ2-7; D gene: .; clone size: few; CDR3 DNA: TGTGCCAGCAGTTTATCGCCGGGGCGAGGATCCTACGAGCAGTACTTC; CDR3 protein: CASSLSPGRGSYEQYF
V gene: TRBV14; J gene: TRBJ1-6; D gene: TRBD1; clone size: .; CDR3 DNA: TGTGCCAGCAGCCAAGAGTGGAGGGGGCTTTCACCCCTCCACTTT; CDR3 protein: CASSQEWRGLSPLHF
V gene: TRBV2; J gene: TRBJ2-2; D gene: TRBD1; clone size: once; CDR3 DNA: TGTGCCAGCAGCCTGGACAGGACGGGCACCGGGGAGCTGTTTTTT; CDR3 protein: CASSLDRTGTGELFF
V gene: TRBV20-1; J gene: TRBJ1-2; D gene: TRBD1; clone size: .; CDR3 DNA: TGCAGTGCCGCGGGGACAGGGGGCTACGTGGGCTATGGCTACACCTTC; CDR3 protein: CSAAGTGGYVGYGYTF
V gene: TRBV20-1; J gene: TRBJ2-7; D gene: .; clone size: .; CDR3 DNA: TGCAGTGCTAGTCCCTCCGTCTACGAGCAGTACTTC; CDR3 protein: CSASPSVYEQYF
V gene: TRBV3-1; J gene: TRBJ1-6; D gene: .; clone size: .; CDR3 DNA: TGTGCCAGCAGCCAAGCCCAGTTAGGCCCCGAACTCCACTTT; CDR3 protein: CASSQAQLGPELHF
V gene: TRBV29-1; J gene: TRBJ2-5; D gene: TRBD1; clone size: few; CDR3 DNA: TGCAGCGTTAATACAGGGGGAGAGACCCAGTACTTC; CDR3 protein: CSVNTGGETQYF
V gene: TRBV9; J gene: TRBJ2-7; D gene: TRBD2; clone size: few; CDR3 DNA: TGTGCCAGCAGCAACGGGGGGGACGAGCAGTACTTC; CDR3 protein: CASSNGGDEQYF
V gene: TRBV11-3; J gene: TRBJ2-3; D gene: TRBD2; clone size: .; CDR3 DNA: TGTGCCAGCGAGGAGCTAGCGGGGGTGGGCTTCGAGGCAGATACGCAGTATTTT; CDR3 protein: CASEELAGVGFEADTQYF
V gene: TRBV7-6; J gene: TRBJ2-7; D gene: .; clone size: .; CDR3 DNA: TGTGCCAGCAGCTTAACAATCACGGGTCCCCTCTCCTACGAGCAGTACTTC; CDR3 protein: CASSLTITGPLSYEQYF
V gene: TRBV6-2/TRBV6-3; J gene: TRBJ2-7; D gene: .; clone size: few; CDR3 DNA: TGTGCCAGCAGTTACAGGGTCTACGAGCAGTACTTC; CDR3 protein: CASSYRVYEQYF
V gene: TRBV7-9; J gene: TRBJ2-7; D gene: TRBD2; clone size: .; CDR3 DNA: TGTGCCAGCAGCAAACAACCCCCTCACCGTAGCGGGCCAACTGTCGAGCAGTACTTC; CDR3 protein: CASSKQPPHRSGPTVEQYF
V gene: TRBV28; J gene: TRBJ1-1; D gene: .; clone size: .; CDR3 DNA: TGTGCCAGCGGGTACCAAACTGAAGCTTTCTTT; CDR3 protein: CASGYQTEAFF
V gene: TRBV11-2; J gene: TRBJ2-5; D gene: TRBD2; clone size: .; CDR3 DNA: TGTGCCAGCAGCTCTAGCGGGATGGGGAAGACCCAGTACTTC; CDR3 protein: CASSSSGMGKTQYF
V gene: TRBV7-6; J gene: TRBJ1-6; D gene: TRBD1; clone size: .; CDR3 DNA: TGTGCCAGCAGCGGTGGGCAGGGGGACCGGAATTCACCCCTCCACTTT; CDR3 protein: CASSGGQGDRNSPLHF
V gene: TRBV18; J gene: TRBJ2-3; D gene: .; clone size: .; CDR3 DNA: TGTGCCAGCTCACCATCTCCGGCTTTTTGCCAGTATTTT; CDR3 protein: CASSPSPAFCQYF
V gene: TRBV9; J gene: TRBJ2-1; D gene: .; clone size: few; CDR3 DNA: TGTGCCAGCAGCGCAATCGACGGCAACAATGAGCAGTTCTTC; CDR3 protein: CASSAIDGNNEQFF
V gene: TRBV7-9; J gene: TRBJ2-5; D gene: TRBD2; clone size: few; CDR3 DNA: TGTGCCAGCAGCTTAGTTCCCGGGACTAGCGGGAGAGGGGGACGAGAAGAGACCCAGTACTTC; CDR3 protein: CASSLVPGTSGRGGREETQYF
V gene: TRBV7-3; J gene: TRBJ2-5; D gene: TRBD2; clone size: .; CDR3 DNA: TGTGCCAGCAGCTTAACGGGACTAGCGGGAGGACAAGAGACCCAGTACTTC; CDR3 protein: CASSLTGLAGGQETQYF
V gene: TRBV29-1; J gene: TRBJ2-2; D gene: TRBD1; clone size: few; CDR3 DNA: TGCAGCGTTGAGGCCCGGGACAGGGACACCGGGGAGCTGTTTTTT; CDR3 protein: CSVEARDRDTGELFF
V gene: TRBV12-3/TRBV12-4; J gene: TRBJ1-2; D gene: .; clone size: .; CDR3 DNA: TGTGCCAGCAGTTTAGTGGCAGGGGCTAACTATGGCTACACCTTC; CDR3 protein: CASSLVAGANYGYTF
V gene: TRBV6-1; J gene: TRBJ2-7; D gene: .; clone size: .; CDR3 DNA: TGTGCCAGCAGTACCCAGGGGGGATTGCACGAGCAGTACTTC; CDR3 protein: CASSTQGGLHEQYF
V gene: TRBV5-1; J gene: TRBJ2-6; D gene: TRBD2; clone size: .; CDR3 DNA: TGCGCCAGCAGCCCTTCCAGCGGGAGTAGTGCTGGGGCCAACGTCCTGACTTTC; CDR3 protein: CASSPSSGSSAGANVLTF
V gene: TRBV7-9; J gene: TRBJ2-7; D gene: .; clone size: .; CDR3 DNA: TGTGCCAGCAGCTTTAGGGACGGAAAAGAAGAGCAGTACTTC; CDR3 protein: CASSFRDGKEEQYF
V gene: TRBV29-1; J gene: TRBJ2-5; D gene: .; clone size: few; CDR3 DNA: TGCAGCGTTATCCGGACCGGCGGGGAGACCCAGTACTTC; CDR3 protein: CSVIRTGGETQYF
V gene: TRBV12-3/TRBV12-4; J gene: TRBJ1-2; D gene: .; clone size: few; CDR3 DNA: TGTGCCAGCAGTTTCTCTAGGTCTGGCTACACCTTC; CDR3 protein: CASSFSRSGYTF